The 2 T cell receptor beta chains below were found in one sample sequenced in a study of shared clonotypes between healthy human individuals. Method: immunoSEQ multiplex PCR; TCRdb's copy keeps in-frame clones and lacks some. Seen here are about 450,000 clones, approximately 79% observed once, and the top ten hold approximately 12%. Material for sequencing was PBMCs. The receptors were sampled from a woman aged 40 to 55 in good health. Some clones in this sample may be carry-over from other donors' samples.

The CDR3 DNA reads as TGTGCCATCAGTGAGTCCGGGGGAGCGGGTAGCGAGCAGTACTTC. It encodes CAISESGGAGSEQYF. The chain carries TRBV10-3 and TRBJ2-7, with TRBD2 as a possible D gene (6 bases). The CDR3 loop spans 15 amino acids. Germline V gives CDR1 ENHRY, CDR2 SYGVKD. Trimming took 0 bases from V and 6 from J, leaving 15 bases between them.

This clone was detected a few times. This chain links TRBV5-1 with TRBJ1-1; D not resolved. V lost 4 bases to trimming and J lost 1 base, with 8 bases between them. The CDR3 loop spans 13 amino acids. The germline V gene encodes CDR1 SGHRS and CDR2 YFSETQ. The CDR3 reads CASSRGENTEAFF. CDR3 sequence (DNA): TGCGCCAGCAGCCGCGGGGAGAACACTGAAGCTTTCTTT.